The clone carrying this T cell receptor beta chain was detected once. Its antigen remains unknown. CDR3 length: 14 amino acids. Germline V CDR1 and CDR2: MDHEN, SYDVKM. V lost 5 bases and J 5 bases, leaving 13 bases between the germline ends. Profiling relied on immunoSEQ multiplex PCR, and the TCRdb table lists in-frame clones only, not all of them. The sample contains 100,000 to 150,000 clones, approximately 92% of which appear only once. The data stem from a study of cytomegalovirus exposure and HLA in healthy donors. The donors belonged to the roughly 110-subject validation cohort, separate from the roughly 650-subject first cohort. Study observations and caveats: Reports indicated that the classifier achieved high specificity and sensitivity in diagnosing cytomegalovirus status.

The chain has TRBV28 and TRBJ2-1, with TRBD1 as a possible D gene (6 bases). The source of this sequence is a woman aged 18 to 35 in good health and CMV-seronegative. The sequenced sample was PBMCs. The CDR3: CASSPPTGNNEQFF. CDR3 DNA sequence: TGTGCCAGCAGTCCCCCGACAGGAAACAATGAGCAGTTCTTC.